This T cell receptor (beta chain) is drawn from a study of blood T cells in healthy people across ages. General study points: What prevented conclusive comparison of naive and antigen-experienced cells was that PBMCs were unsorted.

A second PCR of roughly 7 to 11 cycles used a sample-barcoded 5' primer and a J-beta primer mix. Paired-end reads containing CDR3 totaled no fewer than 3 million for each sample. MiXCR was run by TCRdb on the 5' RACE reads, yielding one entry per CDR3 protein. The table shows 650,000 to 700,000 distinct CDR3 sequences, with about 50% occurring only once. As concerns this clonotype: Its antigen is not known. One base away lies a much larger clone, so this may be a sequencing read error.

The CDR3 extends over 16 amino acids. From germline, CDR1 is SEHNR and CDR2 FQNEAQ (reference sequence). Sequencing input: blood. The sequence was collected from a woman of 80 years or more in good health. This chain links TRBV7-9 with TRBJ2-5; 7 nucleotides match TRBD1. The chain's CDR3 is CTSSLEIGTEQETQYF. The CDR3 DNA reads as TGTACCAGCAGCTTAGAAATCGGGACAGAACAAGAGACCCAGTACTTC. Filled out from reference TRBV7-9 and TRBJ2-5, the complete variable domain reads DTGVSQNPRHKITKRGQNVTFRCDPISEHNRLYWYRQTLGQGPEFLTYFQNEAQLEKSRLLSDRFSAERPKGSFSTLEIQRTEQGDSAMYLCTSSLEIGTEQETQYFGPGTRLLVL.